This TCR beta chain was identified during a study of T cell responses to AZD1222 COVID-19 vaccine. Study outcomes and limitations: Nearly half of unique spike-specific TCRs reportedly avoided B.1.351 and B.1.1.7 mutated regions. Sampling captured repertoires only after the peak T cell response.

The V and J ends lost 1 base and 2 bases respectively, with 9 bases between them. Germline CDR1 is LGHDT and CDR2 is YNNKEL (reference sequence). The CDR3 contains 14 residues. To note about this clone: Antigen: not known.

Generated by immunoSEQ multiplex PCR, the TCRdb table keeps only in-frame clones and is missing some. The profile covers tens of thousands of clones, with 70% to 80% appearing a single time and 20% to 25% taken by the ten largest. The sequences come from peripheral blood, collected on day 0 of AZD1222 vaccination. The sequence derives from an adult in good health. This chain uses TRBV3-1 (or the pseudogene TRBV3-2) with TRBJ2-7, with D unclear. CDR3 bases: TGTGCCAGCAGCCAAGCTGCGGAAGCCTACGAGCAGTACTTC. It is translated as CASSQAAEAYEQYF.